A single TCR beta chain is shown here with its context. Germline loops: CDR1 DFQATT, CDR2 SNEGSKA (reference sequence). Trimming left V 3 bases short and J 5 bases short, with 8 bases between. This CDR3 is built from 11 residues. Here immunoSEQ multiplex PCR was the method, and the copy in TCRdb shows in-frame clones only, minus some. The table lists about 480,000 clones, roughly 90% of them singletons, with roughly 1.9% in the top ten. The data originate from a study of blood T cell repertoires in COVID-19. The sequence was collected from a woman in her forties who had recovered from COVID-19. Source material: PBMCs or T cells enriched from blood (not recorded which). This chain uses TRBV20-1 with TRBJ2-7; D gene uncertain. The CDR3 reads CSARLGDEQYF. CDR3 DNA sequence: TGCAGTGCTAGGCTCGGAGACGAGCAGTACTTC.